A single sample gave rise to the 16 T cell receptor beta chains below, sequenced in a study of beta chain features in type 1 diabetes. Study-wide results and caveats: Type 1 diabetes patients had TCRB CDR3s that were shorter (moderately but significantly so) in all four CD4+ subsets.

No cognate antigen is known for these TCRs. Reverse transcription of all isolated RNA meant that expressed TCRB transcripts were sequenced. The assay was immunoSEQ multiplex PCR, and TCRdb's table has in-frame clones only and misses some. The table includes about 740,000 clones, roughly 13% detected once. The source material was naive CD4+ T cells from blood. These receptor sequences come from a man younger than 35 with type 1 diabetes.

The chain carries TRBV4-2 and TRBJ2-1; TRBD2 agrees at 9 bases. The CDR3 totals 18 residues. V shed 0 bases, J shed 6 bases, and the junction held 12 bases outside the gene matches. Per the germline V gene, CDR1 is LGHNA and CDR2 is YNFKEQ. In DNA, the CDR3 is TGTGCCAGCAGCCAAGAGGATAAGCGGGGGGCCAACGGCAATGAGCAGTTCTTC. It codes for CASSQEDKRGANGNEQFF.

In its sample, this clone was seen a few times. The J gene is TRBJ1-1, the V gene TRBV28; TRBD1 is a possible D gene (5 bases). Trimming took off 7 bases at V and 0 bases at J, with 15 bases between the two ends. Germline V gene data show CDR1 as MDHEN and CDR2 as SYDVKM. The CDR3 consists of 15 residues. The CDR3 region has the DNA TGTGCCAGCACCGAATCTGGGGGGTTGAACACTGAAGCTTTCTTT. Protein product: CASTESGGLNTEAFF.

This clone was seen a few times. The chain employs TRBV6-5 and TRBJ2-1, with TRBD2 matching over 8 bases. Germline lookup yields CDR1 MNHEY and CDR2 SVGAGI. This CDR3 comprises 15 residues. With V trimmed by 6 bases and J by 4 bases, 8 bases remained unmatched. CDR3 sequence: CASRGETSVYNEQFF. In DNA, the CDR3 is TGTGCCAGCAGAGGGGAGACTAGCGTATACAATGAGCAGTTCTTC.

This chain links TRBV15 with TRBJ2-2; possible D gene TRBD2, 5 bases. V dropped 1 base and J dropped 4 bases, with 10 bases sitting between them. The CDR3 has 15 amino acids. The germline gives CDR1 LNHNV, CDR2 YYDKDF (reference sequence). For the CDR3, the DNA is TGTGCCACCAGCAGAGCCACCCGGGGCACCGGGGAGCTGTTTTTT. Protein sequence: CATSRATRGTGELFF.

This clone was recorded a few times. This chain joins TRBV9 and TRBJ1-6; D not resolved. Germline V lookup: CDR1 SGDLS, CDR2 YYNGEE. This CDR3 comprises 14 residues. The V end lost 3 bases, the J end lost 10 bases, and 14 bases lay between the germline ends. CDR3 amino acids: CASSARDLASPLHF. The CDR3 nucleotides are TGTGCCAGCAGCGCCCGAGACTTGGCGTCACCCCTCCACTTT.

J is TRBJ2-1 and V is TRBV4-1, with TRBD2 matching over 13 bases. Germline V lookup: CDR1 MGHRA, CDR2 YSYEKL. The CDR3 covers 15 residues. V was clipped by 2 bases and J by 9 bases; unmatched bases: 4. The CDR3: CASSQTGLAGAEQFF. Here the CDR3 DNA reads TGCGCCAGCAGCCAAACCGGACTAGCGGGGGCTGAGCAGTTCTTC.

CDR3 amino acids: CASSLEQGLKDTEAFF. CDR3 DNA sequence: TGCGCCAGCAGCTTGGAGCAGGGGCTAAAAGACACTGAAGCTTTCTTT. This chain connects TRBV5-1 to TRBJ1-1; D may be TRBD1 (6 bases). Germline lookup yields CDR1 SGHRS and CDR2 YFSETQ. This CDR3 region has 16 residues. V was trimmed by 0 bases and J by 3 bases, leaving 15 bases between them.

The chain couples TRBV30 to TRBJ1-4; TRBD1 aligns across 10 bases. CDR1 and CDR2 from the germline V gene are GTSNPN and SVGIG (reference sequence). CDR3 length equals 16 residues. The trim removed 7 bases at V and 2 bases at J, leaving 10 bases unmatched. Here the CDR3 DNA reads TGTGCCTCCTCCCGACAGGGGGCTTTCACTAATGAAAAACTGTTTTTT. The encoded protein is CASSRQGAFTNEKLFF.

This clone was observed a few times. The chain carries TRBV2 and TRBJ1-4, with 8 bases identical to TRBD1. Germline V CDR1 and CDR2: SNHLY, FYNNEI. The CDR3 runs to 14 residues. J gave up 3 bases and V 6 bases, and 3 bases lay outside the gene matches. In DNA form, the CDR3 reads TGTGCCAGCAGGATGGACAGGGCTAATGAAAAACTGTTTTTT. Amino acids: CASRMDRANEKLFF. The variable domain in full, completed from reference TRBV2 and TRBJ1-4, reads EPEVTQTPSHQVTQMGQEVILRCVPISNHLYFYWYRQILGQKVEFLVSFYNNEISEKSEIFDDQFSVERPDGSNFTLKIRSTKLEDSAMYFCASRMDRANEKLFFGSGTQLSVL.

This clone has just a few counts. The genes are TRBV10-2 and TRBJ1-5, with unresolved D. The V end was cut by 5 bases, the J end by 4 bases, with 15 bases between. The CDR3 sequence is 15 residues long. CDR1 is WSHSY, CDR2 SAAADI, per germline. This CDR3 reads CASSRRAGKNQPQHF. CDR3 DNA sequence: TGCGCCAGCAGTAGGCGGGCAGGCAAGAATCAGCCCCAGCATTTT.

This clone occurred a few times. CDR3 in DNA: TGCGCCAGCAGCACGGGACCCTACGAGCAGTACTTC. This sequence encodes CASSTGPYEQYF. The V call is TRBV5-1, the J call TRBJ2-7, with D perhaps given as TRBD1 or TRBD2 (5 bases each). Germline CDR1 SGHRS, CDR2 YFSETQ. Trimming removed 4 bases from V and 2 bases from J, with 7 bases in between. The CDR3 has 12 residues.

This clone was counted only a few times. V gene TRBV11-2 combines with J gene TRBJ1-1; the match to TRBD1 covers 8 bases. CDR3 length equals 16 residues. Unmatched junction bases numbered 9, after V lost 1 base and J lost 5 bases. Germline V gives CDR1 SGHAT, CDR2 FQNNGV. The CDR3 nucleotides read TGTGCCAGCAGCTTAGGTGGCACAGGGGGTGATACTGAAGCTTTCTTT. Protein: CASSLGGTGGDTEAFF.

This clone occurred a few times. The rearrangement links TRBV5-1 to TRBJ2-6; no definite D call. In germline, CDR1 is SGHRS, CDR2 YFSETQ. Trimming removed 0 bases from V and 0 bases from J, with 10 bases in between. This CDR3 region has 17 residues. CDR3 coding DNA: TGCGCCAGCAGCTTGGTGGGCCCGACCTCTGGGGCCAACGTCCTGACTTTC. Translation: CASSLVGPTSGANVLTF.

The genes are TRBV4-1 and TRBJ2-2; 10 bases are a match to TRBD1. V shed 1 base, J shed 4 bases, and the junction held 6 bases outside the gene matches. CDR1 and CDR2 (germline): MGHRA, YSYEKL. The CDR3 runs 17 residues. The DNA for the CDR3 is TGCGCCAGCAGCCAAGTTGTCGGGACAGGGGTCACCGGGGAGCTGTTTTTT. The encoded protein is CASSQVVGTGVTGELFF.

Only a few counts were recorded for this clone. The CDR3: CASSLTGPSSEAFF. CDR3 coding DNA: TGTGCCAGCAGTTTGACAGGGCCGAGCAGTGAAGCTTTCTTT. The rearrangement uses TRBV27 and TRBJ1-1; 7 bases line up with TRBD1. The CDR3 length is 14 residues. Per the germline V gene, CDR1 is MNHEY and CDR2 is SMNVEV (reference sequence). The J segment lost 7 bases and the V segment lost 3 bases, leaving 8 bases of the junction unmatched.

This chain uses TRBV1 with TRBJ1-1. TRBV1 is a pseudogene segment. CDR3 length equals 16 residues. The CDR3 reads CTSSISFGPLNTEAFF. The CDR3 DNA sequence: TGCACCAGCAGCATCAGTTTTGGACCCCTAAACACTGAAGCTTTCTTT.